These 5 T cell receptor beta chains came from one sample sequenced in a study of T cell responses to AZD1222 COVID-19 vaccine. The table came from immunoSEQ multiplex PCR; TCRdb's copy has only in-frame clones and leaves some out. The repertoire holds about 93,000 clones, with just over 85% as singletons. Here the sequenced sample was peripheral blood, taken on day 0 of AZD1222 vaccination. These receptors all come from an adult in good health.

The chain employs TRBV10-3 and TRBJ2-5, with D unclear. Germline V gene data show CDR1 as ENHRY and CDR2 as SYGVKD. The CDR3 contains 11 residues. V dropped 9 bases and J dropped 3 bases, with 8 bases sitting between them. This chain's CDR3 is CAIGSEETQYF. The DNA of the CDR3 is TGTGCCATAGGGTCCGAAGAGACCCAGTACTTC.

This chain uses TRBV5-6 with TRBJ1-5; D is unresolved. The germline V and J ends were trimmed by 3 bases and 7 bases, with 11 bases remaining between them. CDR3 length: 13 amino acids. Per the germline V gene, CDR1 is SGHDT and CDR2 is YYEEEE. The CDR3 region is CASSSRDTQPQHF. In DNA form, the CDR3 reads TGTGCCAGCAGCTCCCGCGATACACAGCCCCAGCATTTT. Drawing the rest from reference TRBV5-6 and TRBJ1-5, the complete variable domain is DAGVTQSPTHLIKTRGQQVTLRCSPKSGHDTVSWYQQALGQGPQFIFQYYEEEERQRGNFPDRFSGHQFPNYSSELNVNALLLGDSALYLCASSSRDTQPQHFGDGTRLSIL.

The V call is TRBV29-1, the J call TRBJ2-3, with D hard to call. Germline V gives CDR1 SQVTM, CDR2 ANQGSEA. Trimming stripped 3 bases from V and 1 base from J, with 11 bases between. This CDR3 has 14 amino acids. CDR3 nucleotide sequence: TGCAGCGTTGAGGTGGCATCGGGCACAGATACGCAGTATTTT. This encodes CSVEVASGTDTQYF.

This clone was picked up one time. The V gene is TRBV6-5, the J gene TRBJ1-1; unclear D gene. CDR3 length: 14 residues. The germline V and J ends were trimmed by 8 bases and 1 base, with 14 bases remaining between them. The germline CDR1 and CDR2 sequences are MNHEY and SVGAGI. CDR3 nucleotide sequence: TGTGCCAGCTCCCAGGCAGGAGAGAACACTGAAGCTTTCTTT. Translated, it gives CASSQAGENTEAFF.

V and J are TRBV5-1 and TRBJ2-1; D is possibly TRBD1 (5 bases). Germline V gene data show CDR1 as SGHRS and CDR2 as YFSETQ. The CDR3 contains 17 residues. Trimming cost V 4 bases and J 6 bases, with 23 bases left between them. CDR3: CASSQLKSQGVGNEQFF. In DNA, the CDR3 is TGCGCCAGCAGCCAACTAAAATCTCAGGGTGTCGGCAATGAGCAGTTCTTC.